These 18 T cell receptor beta chains came from one sample sequenced in a study of CD8 T cells in ankylosing spondylitis. General observations from the study: Ankylosing spondylitis blood appeared to carry a characteristic TCR beta motif of roughly 8 highly homologous variants.

TCRdb fed the 5' RACE reads into MiXCR, producing one record per CDR3 protein. The top ten clones hold approximately 0.5% of a sample with some 840,000 distinct CDR3 sequences, about 12% of them seen once. These receptors' antigens are unknown. What was sequenced was blood, either unsorted or a sorted T cell fraction (not recorded which). These TCRs come from a male donor with ankylosing spondylitis.

This clonotype was seen at least ten times. The chain employs TRBV20-1 and TRBJ1-3, with a tentative D call TRBD1 (6 bases). CDR3 length equals 13 residues. Trimming shortened V by 6 bases and J by 6 bases, and 15 bases separated the two germline ends. Germline V CDR1 and CDR2: DFQATT, SNEGSKA (reference sequence). The CDR3 protein is CSATQGIANTIYF. The CDR3 DNA reads TGCAGTGCGACCCAGGGGATAGCAAACACCATATATTTT.

The chain links TRBV7-7 to TRBJ2-2; 7 bases match TRBD2. Per germline, CDR1 SSHAT and CDR2 FNYEAQ (reference sequence). The CDR3 runs to 13 residues. The CDR3 region is CASGPIVGGELFF. The DNA for the CDR3 is TGTGCTAGCGGGCCCATCGTGGGTGGGGAGCTGTTTTTT.

Only a few counts were recorded for this clonotype. This chain joins TRBV10-3 and TRBJ2-7; 9 bases are a match to TRBD1. Germline V CDR1 and CDR2: ENHRY, SYGVKD. The V gene end was trimmed by 6 bases and the J gene end by 2 bases; junction bases not matched to a gene: 5. The CDR3 is 14 amino acids. CDR3 region: CAISEGQGPYEQYF. The CDR3 bases are TGTGCCATCAGCGAGGGACAGGGACCCTACGAGCAGTACTTC.

This clonotype was counted at least ten times. The CDR3 loop is CASSTQGSYEQYF. As DNA, the CDR3 is TGTGCCAGCAGTACTCAGGGCTCCTACGAGCAGTACTTC. The rearrangement uses TRBV7-2 and TRBJ2-7; possible D gene TRBD1, 5 bases. This CDR3 is built from 13 residues. Germline CDR1 reads SGHTA; CDR2 reads FQGNSA. V lost 6 bases and J lost 0, with 9 bases in between.

This clonotype has only a few counts. The chain is built from TRBV27 and TRBJ2-7; no firm D call. The germline V gene has CDR1 MNHEY and CDR2 SMNVEV (reference sequence). The V end was cut by 6 bases, the J end by 3 bases, with 18 bases between. This CDR3 has 15 amino acids. The CDR3 spells CASRTYMNTDYEQYF. For the CDR3, the DNA is TGTGCCAGCAGGACCTACATGAATACAGACTACGAGCAGTACTTC.

The rearrangement joins TRBV6-1 to TRBJ2-6; D not resolved. From germline, CDR1 is MNHNS and CDR2 SASEGT. The length of the CDR3 is 17 residues. With 3 bases removed from V and 1 base from J, the gap between germline ends came to 13 bases. CDR3 in amino acids: CASSDRALNSGANVLTF. The CDR3 DNA is TGTGCCAGCAGTGATAGGGCGCTAAATTCTGGGGCCAACGTCCTGACTTTC.

This clonotype has more than one count but fewer than ten. The chain is built from TRBV7-2 and TRBJ2-7, with 8 bases fitting TRBD1. V dropped 5 bases and J dropped 7; count of bases not matched to a gene: 13. Germline V gene sequence: CDR1 SGHTA, CDR2 FQGNSA. CDR3 length: 15 residues. The CDR3 loop is CASSPRTGRVWEQYF. The CDR3 DNA follows: TGTGCCAGCAGCCCTAGGACAGGGCGGGTCTGGGAGCAGTACTTC. The full variable domain, its missing parts supplied by reference TRBV7-2 and TRBJ2-7, is GAGVSQSPSNKVTEKGKDVELRCDPISGHTALYWYRQSLGQGLEFLIYFQGNSAPDKSGLPSDRFSAERTGGSVSTLTIQRTQQEDSAVYLCASSPRTGRVWEQYFGPGTRLTVT.

There are many counts of this clonotype. This chain joins TRBV5-1 and TRBJ1-1, with 7 bases lining up with TRBD1. The J segment lost 3 bases and the V segment lost 3 bases, leaving 8 bases of the junction unmatched. This CDR3 is built from 15 residues. CDR1 is SGHRS and CDR2 is YFSETQ in the germline V gene. The chain's CDR3 is CASSSRGLTDTEAFF. CDR3 DNA: TGCGCCAGCAGCTCGAGGGGGCTGACTGACACTGAAGCTTTCTTT.

This chain joins TRBV4-3 and TRBJ1-2; D unclear. The V end lost 1 base, the J end lost 7 bases, and 13 bases lay between the germline ends. CDR1 and CDR2 from the germline V gene are LGHNA and YSLEER. The CDR3 covers 14 residues. The CDR3: CASSQGAGLLGYTF. CDR3 sequence (DNA): TGCGCCAGCAGCCAAGGGGCGGGCTTACTTGGCTACACCTTC.

This clonotype has only a few counts. The CDR3 spells CASSLATLNTDTQYF. The CDR3 nucleotides read TGTGCCAGCAGCTTAGCAACGCTGAACACAGATACGCAGTATTTT. The J gene is TRBJ2-3, the V gene TRBV7-2; D is ambiguous. The CDR3 is 15 amino acids. Germline loops: CDR1 SGHTA, CDR2 FQGNSA. The V gene lost 0 bases and the J gene lost 2 bases, with 9 bases spanning the gap.

In its sample, this clonotype was seen many times. The chain employs TRBV20-1 and TRBJ1-3; tentative D call: TRBD1 (6 bases). Germline V lookup: CDR1 DFQATT, CDR2 SNEGSKA (reference sequence). This CDR3 contains 15 residues. The ends were cut back, 6 bases at V and 2 bases at J, with 17 bases in the middle. The DNA of the CDR3 is TGCAGTGCAACCAAGGGGGACATTACTGGAAACACCATATATTTT. This sequence encodes CSATKGDITGNTIYF.

The chain is built from TRBV20-1 and TRBJ2-1; a possible D gene is TRBD1 (5 bases). This CDR3 is built from 13 residues. Germline CDR1 is DFQATT and CDR2 is SNEGSKA (reference sequence). Trimming took 3 bases from V and 8 from J, leaving 14 bases between them. The DNA of the CDR3 is TGCAGTGCTAGCTTTCCAGGGAACGATGAGCAGTTCTTC. Its translation is CSASFPGNDEQFF.

This clonotype was observed a few times. The V call is TRBV2, the J call TRBJ2-7; 11 bases agree with TRBD2. Germline CDR1 reads SNHLY; CDR2 reads FYNNEI. This CDR3 has 15 amino acids. Trimming at V came to 2 bases and at J to 6 bases, leaving 6 bases not matched to a gene. CDR3 residues: CASSELGGTSGEQYF. DNA for the CDR3: TGTGCCAGCAGTGAATTAGGCGGGACTAGCGGCGAGCAGTACTTC.

This clonotype was seen only a few times. The rearrangement links TRBV6-2 or TRBV6-3 to TRBJ1-1; a possible D gene is TRBD1 (5 bases). V was shortened by 10 bases and J by 0 bases, with 12 bases between the two germline ends. The germline gives CDR1 MNHEY, CDR2 SVGEGT. This CDR3 contains 13 residues. CDR3 loop: CATRQNMNTEAFF. CDR3 nucleotides: TGTGCCACCAGACAGAACATGAACACTGAAGCTTTCTTT.

The chain combines TRBV5-1 with TRBJ1-1; D is undetermined. Germline V gene sequence: CDR1 SGHRS, CDR2 YFSETQ. The V gene lost 2 bases and the J gene lost 4 bases, with 15 bases spanning the gap. The CDR3 spans 15 residues. The CDR3 nucleotides are TGCGCCAGCAGCTTCGACGCAGGACCAAGCACTGAAGCTTTCTTT. It translates to CASSFDAGPSTEAFF.

This rearrangement joins TRBV7-6 to TRBJ2-4; 8 bases are shared with TRBD1. The CDR3 covers 14 residues. Germline V lookup: CDR1 SGHVS, CDR2 FNYEAQ. V shed 3 bases and J 10 bases; nucleotides not matched to a gene: 8. The CDR3 reads CASSFEGQGGIQYF. The DNA of the CDR3 is TGTGCCAGCAGCTTTGAAGGACAGGGAGGTATTCAGTACTTC.

Regarding this clonotype: The junction departs from germline at one end; a sequencing error may be responsible. V is TRBV20-1 and J is TRBJ2-2; 11 bases agree with TRBD2. Germline V lookup: CDR1 DFQATT, CDR2 SNEGSKA (reference sequence). The CDR3 totals 17 residues. The chain's CDR3 is CCAYLTSGTANTGELFF. The CDR3 coding sequence is TGCTGTGCTTATCTGACTAGCGGGACGGCGAACACCGGGGAGCTGTTTTTT.

This clonotype occurred many times. J is TRBJ2-7 and V is TRBV18; the D gene is possibly TRBD1 (6 bases). Trimming left V 8 bases short and J 2 bases short, with 13 bases between. In germline, CDR1 is KGHSH, CDR2 LQKENI. This CDR3 spans 13 amino acids. Here the CDR3 reads CASSPGTPYEQYF. The CDR3 DNA is TGTGCCAGCAGTCCCGGGACACCCTACGAGCAGTACTTC.